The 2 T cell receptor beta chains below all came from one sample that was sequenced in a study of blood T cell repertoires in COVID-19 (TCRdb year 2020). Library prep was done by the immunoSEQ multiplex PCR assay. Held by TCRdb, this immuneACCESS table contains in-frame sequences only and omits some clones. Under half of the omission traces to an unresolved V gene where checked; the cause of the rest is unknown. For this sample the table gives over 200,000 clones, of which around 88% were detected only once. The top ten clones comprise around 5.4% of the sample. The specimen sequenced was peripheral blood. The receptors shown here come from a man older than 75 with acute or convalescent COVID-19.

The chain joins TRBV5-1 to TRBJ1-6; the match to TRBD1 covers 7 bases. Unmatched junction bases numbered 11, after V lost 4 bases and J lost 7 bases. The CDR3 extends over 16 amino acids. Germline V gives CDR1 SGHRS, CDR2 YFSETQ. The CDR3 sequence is CASSPGQLPPNSPLHF. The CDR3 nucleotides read TGCGCCAGCAGCCCGGGACAGCTCCCCCCGAATTCACCCCTCCACTTT.

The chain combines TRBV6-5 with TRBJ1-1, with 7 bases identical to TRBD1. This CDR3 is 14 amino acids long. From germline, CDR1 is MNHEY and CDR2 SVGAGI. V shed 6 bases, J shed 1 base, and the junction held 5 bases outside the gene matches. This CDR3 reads CASSRRDRNTEAFF. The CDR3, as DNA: TGTGCCAGCAGCCGACGGGACAGGAACACTGAAGCTTTCTTT.